This T cell receptor beta chain was sequenced for a study of identical twins. The authors used template switching to add a universal primer site and gave cDNA unique molecular identifiers. TCRdb reprocessed the 5' RACE reads with MiXCR, giving one entry per CDR3 protein. The top ten clones hold approximately 0.29% of a sample with approximately 1.8 million distinct CDR3 sequences, around 29% of them seen once. As to this clonotype: Its antigen is undetermined.

Per germline, CDR1 WSHSY and CDR2 SAAADI. Trimming took 0 bases from V and 0 from J, leaving 9 bases between them. This CDR3 region has 15 residues. Notes on the study in general: Insertions ran lower in abundant cord blood beta clonotypes, though not in memory repertoires. Twins' excess sharing was less marked for out-of-frame beta sequences.

The source is a newborn girl in good health. This chain joins TRBV10-2 and TRBJ2-7; D gene uncertain. The sample consisted of cord blood. The CDR3 reads CASSESRDGSYEQYF. The CDR3 nucleotides read TGCGCCAGCAGTGAGTCGCGAGACGGCTCCTACGAGCAGTACTTC.